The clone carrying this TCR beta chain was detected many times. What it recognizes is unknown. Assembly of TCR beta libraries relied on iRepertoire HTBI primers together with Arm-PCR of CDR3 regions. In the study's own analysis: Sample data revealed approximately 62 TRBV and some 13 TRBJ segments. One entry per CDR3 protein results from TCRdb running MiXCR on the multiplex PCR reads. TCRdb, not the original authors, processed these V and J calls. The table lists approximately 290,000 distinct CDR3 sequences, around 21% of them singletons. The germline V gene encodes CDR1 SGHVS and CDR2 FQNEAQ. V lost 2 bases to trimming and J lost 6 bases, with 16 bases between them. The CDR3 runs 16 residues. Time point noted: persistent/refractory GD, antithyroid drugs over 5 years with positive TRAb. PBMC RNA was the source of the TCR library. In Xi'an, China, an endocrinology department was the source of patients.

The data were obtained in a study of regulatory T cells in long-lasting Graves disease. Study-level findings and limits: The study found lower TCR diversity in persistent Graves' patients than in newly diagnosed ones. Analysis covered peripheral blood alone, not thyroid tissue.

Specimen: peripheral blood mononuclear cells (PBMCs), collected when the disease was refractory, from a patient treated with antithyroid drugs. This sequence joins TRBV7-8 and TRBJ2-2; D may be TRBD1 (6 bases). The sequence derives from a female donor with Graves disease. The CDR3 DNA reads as TGTGCCAGCAGCTTATACCCAGGGGAAGCGGCCGGGGAGCTGTTTTTT. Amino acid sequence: CASSLYPGEAAGELFF.